This entry lists 18 T cell receptor beta chains sequenced from one sample in a study of beta chain features in type 1 diabetes. Since all of the isolated RNA was reverse transcribed, expressed TCRB transcripts were what got sequenced. TCRdb's copy holds only in-frame clones and misses some; the assay was immunoSEQ multiplex PCR. The data show around 9,600 clones, with approximately 80% seen just once and around 1.5% held by the top ten. The sequenced sample was Tregs from blood. These receptors were taken from a woman younger than 35 in good health.

The chain has TRBV7-6 and TRBJ1-2; D call uncertain. Germline V lookup: CDR1 SGHVS, CDR2 FNYEAQ. Trimming took off 1 base at V and 6 bases at J, with 21 bases between the two ends. The CDR3 extends over 17 amino acids. The DNA of the CDR3 is TGTGCCAGCAGCTTAGGGGCCCGCATAACGGGAGAGGATGGCTACACCTTC. As protein: CASSLGARITGEDGYTF.

This chain uses TRBV1 with TRBJ2-7; TRBD1, the table's D call, was not compared with the DNA. TRBV1 is marked as a pseudogene. This CDR3 has 13 residues. In DNA form, the CDR3 reads TGCACCAGCAGCCCAGGGCTTCCCTACGAGCAGTACTTC. This sequence encodes CTSSPGLPYEQYF.

Of note for this clone: One end of the junction varies from germline; a read error may be responsible. The rearrangement links TRBV5-1 to TRBJ1-2, with a tentative D call TRBD1 (5 bases). Germline loops: CDR1 SGHRS, CDR2 YFSETQ. This CDR3 has 13 residues. As DNA, the CDR3 is TGCGCCAGCAGCTTGGAGGACACGATGTCACCCCGTTTC. Translation: CASSLEDTMSPRF. Supplemented by reference TRBV5-1 and TRBJ1-2, the full variable domain reads KAGVTQTPRYLIKTRGQQVTLSCSPISGHRSVSWYQQTPGQGLQFLFEYFSETQRNKGNFPGRFSGRQFSNSRSEMNVSTLELGDSALYLCASSLEDTMSPRFGSGTRLTVV.

In this sample, this clone turned up a few times. This sequence joins TRBV7-9 and TRBJ2-3; 11 bases map to TRBD2. The CDR3 has 17 residues. Germline trimming cut 1 base from V and 4 bases from J; bases unmatched to any gene: 7. Germline V gene sequence: CDR1 SEHNR, CDR2 FQNEAQ (reference sequence). The CDR3 here is CASSLVSLAGVADTQYF. The DNA of the CDR3 is TGTGCCAGCAGCTTAGTTTCACTAGCGGGAGTCGCAGATACGCAGTATTTT.

V usage is TRBV6-6 and J usage is TRBJ2-1; a weak D match, TRBD2 (6 bases). Germline V gene lookup returns CDR1 MNHNY and CDR2 SVGAGI (reference sequence). V lost 7 bases and J 0 bases, leaving 10 bases between the germline ends. There are 14 residues in the CDR3. The CDR3 here is CASKRALSYNEQFF. As DNA, the CDR3 is TGTGCCAGCAAGCGGGCTCTCTCCTACAATGAGCAGTTCTTC.

This chain joins TRBV2 and TRBJ2-1; TRBD2 agrees at 13 bases. This CDR3 is 17 amino acids long. Unmatched junction bases numbered 9, after V lost 6 bases and J lost 4 bases. In germline, CDR1 is SNHLY, CDR2 FYNNEI. The CDR3 bases are TGTGCCAGCAGCAGGACTAGCGGGAGTAGGGGGTACAATGAGCAGTTCTTC. Protein sequence: CASSRTSGSRGYNEQFF.

This rearrangement joins TRBV10-3 to TRBJ2-3, with 9 nucleotides matching TRBD1. The CDR3 extends over 15 amino acids. Germline V gives CDR1 ENHRY, CDR2 SYGVKD. The V gene end was trimmed by 7 bases and the J gene end by 0 bases; junction bases not matched to a gene: 5. The DNA for the CDR3 is TGTGCCATCACCCCCGGGACAGGGAGCACAGATACGCAGTATTTT. Translation: CAITPGTGSTDTQYF.

This clone appeared once. This chain uses TRBV4-1 with TRBJ2-3, with D hard to call. Germline V gives CDR1 MGHRA, CDR2 YSYEKL. The V gene lost 3 bases and the J gene lost 1 base, with 8 bases spanning the gap. The CDR3 contains 14 residues. Here the CDR3 reads CASSHPEGTDTQYF. CDR3 bases: TGCGCCAGCAGCCACCCAGAGGGCACAGATACGCAGTATTTT.

The rearrangement joins TRBV18 to TRBJ1-3; TRBD1 matches 7 bases. The CDR3 has 16 amino acids. The germline V gene has CDR1 KGHSH and CDR2 LQKENI. With V trimmed by 3 bases and J by 0 bases, 5 bases remained unmatched. The DNA for the CDR3 is TGTGCCAGCTCACCCCTAACAGGGGCCTCTGGAAACACCATATATTTT. Translated: CASSPLTGASGNTIYF. The complete variable domain, with remaining parts taken from reference TRBV18 and TRBJ1-3, reads NAGVMQNPRHLVRRRGQEARLRCSPMKGHSHVYWYRQLPEEGLKFMVYLQKENIIDESGMPKERFSAEFPKEGPSILRIQQVVRGDSAAYFCASSPLTGASGNTIYFGEGSWLTVV.

This chain joins TRBV7-9 and TRBJ2-7; TRBD1 matches 12 bases. Per the germline V gene, CDR1 is SEHNR and CDR2 is FQNEAQ (reference sequence). V was pared by 5 bases and J by 6 bases, with 5 bases of the junction left unmatched. The CDR3 has 14 amino acids. CDR3 sequence: CASSRGQGASEQYF. Here the CDR3 DNA reads TGTGCCAGCAGCCGGGGACAGGGGGCTTCCGAGCAGTACTTC. Combining the CDR3 with reference TRBV7-9 and TRBJ2-7 gives the whole variable domain DTGVSQNPRHKITKRGQNVTFRCDPISEHNRLYWYRQTLGQGPEFLTYFQNEAQLEKSRLLSDRFSAERPKGSFSTLEIQRTEQGDSAMYLCASSRGQGASEQYFGPGTRLTVT.

This chain joins TRBV25-1 and TRBJ1-2, with D uncertain. Germline V lookup: CDR1 MGHDK, CDR2 SYGVNS. V was shortened by 2 bases and J by 0 bases, with 13 bases between the two germline ends. The CDR3 runs to 16 residues. Here the CDR3 reads CASSELGSGSNYGYTF. The DNA of the CDR3 is TGTGCCAGCAGTGAACTCGGCTCGGGGTCTAACTATGGCTACACCTTC.

This clone is a singleton in its sample. This chain connects TRBV2 to TRBJ2-7; tentatively, D is TRBD2 (7 bases). V was clipped by 5 bases and J by 4 bases, with 18 bases between them. CDR3 size: 15 residues. CDR1 and CDR2 from the germline V gene are SNHLY and FYNNEI. The CDR3 DNA sequence: TGTGCCAGCAGTCTTGGCGGGGGCCATACGTACGAGCAGTACTTC. Amino acid sequence: CASSLGGGHTYEQYF. Together with reference TRBV2 and TRBJ2-7, the CDR3 gives the full variable domain: EPEVTQTPSHQVTQMGQEVILRCVPISNHLYFYWYRQILGQKVEFLVSFYNNEISEKSEIFDDQFSVERPDGSNFTLKIRSTKLEDSAMYFCASSLGGGHTYEQYFGPGTRLTVT.

The chain couples TRBV6-1 to TRBJ1-2; D is undetermined. The V gene's germline CDR1 is MNHNS and CDR2 SASEGT. Trimming pared 7 bases from V and 8 bases from J, leaving 11 bases between. CDR3 length equals 11 residues. The CDR3 spells CASNGLGGYTF. CDR3 coding DNA: TGTGCCAGCAATGGGTTGGGCGGCTACACCTTC.

The V call is TRBV5-1, the J call TRBJ2-3, with 7 bases that match TRBD1. The trim removed 4 bases at V and 0 bases at J, leaving 2 bases unmatched. The length of the CDR3 is 14 residues. CDR1 and CDR2 from the germline V gene are SGHRS and YFSETQ. In DNA, the CDR3 is TGCGCCAGCAGCCTGGGACAGAGCACAGATACGCAGTATTTT. It specifies CASSLGQSTDTQYF.

The CDR3 here is CASSAGQGMGSTQYF. CDR3 in DNA: TGTGCCAGCAGCGCCGGACAGGGCATGGGTTCTACGCAGTATTTT. This chain links TRBV9 with TRBJ2-3, with 8 bases that match TRBD1. Looked up from germline, CDR1 is SGDLS and CDR2 is YYNGEE. The ends lost 3 bases at V and 8 bases at J; junction bases unmatched: 11. CDR3 length equals 15 residues.

On this clone itself: One end of the junction varies from germline; a read error may be responsible. The chain uses TRBV5-1 and TRBJ2-5; 7 bases are shared with TRBD2. Looked up from germline, CDR1 is SGHRS and CDR2 is YFSETQ. This CDR3 contains 14 residues. The CDR3 DNA sequence: TGCGCCAGCACCTTGGGGACTACCCAAGAGACCCAGTACTTC. It specifies CASTLGTTQETQYF.

There are a few counts of this clone. The rearrangement links TRBV25-1 to TRBJ1-6; possible D gene TRBD1, 5 bases. This CDR3 contains 13 residues. Trimming cost V 7 bases and J 9 bases, with 13 bases left between them. Germline CDR1 and CDR2: MGHDK and SYGVNS. CDR3 in amino acids: CASTPGLGSPLHF. In DNA form, the CDR3 reads TGTGCCAGCACTCCGGGACTGGGTTCACCCCTCCACTTT.

This clone was seen just once. This chain connects TRBV5-4 to TRBJ2-7; no clear D gene. Trimming took off 1 base at V and 0 bases at J, with 14 bases between the two ends. Germline V gene sequence: CDR1 SGHNT, CDR2 YYREEE (reference sequence). This CDR3 contains 16 residues. CDR3: CASSLPAGSSSYEQYF. The DNA of the CDR3 is TGTGCCAGCAGCTTGCCAGCAGGCTCCAGCTCCTACGAGCAGTACTTC.